These 21 T cell receptor beta chains came from one sample sequenced in a study of PD-1 blockade in classical Hodgkin lymphoma. Time point of the sample: cycle 4 day 1 (C4D1), after 5 to 7 weeks of nivolumab. Brentuximab vedotin exposure varied, and every patient relapsed after autologous stem cell transplantation. Clones were read by immunoSEQ multiplex PCR, and TCRdb kept only the in-frame ones, dropping some. The table records 4,500 or so clones, 60% to 80% of them present only once. The sample here was peripheral blood mononuclear cells (PBMCs), taken before the fourth cycle of nivolumab. These receptors all stem from a human donor with classical Hodgkin lymphoma.

This clone has only a few counts. The chain uses TRBV7-2 and TRBJ2-7, with a possible D match to TRBD1 (6 bases). This CDR3 spans 15 amino acids. Germline V gives CDR1 SGHTA, CDR2 FQGNSA. The V end was cut by 1 base, the J end by 4 bases, with 14 bases between. This CDR3 is CASSLVTTGGYEQYF. CDR3 nucleotide sequence: TGTGCCAGCAGCTTAGTTACGACAGGCGGGTACGAGCAGTACTTC.

The chain joins TRBV29-1 to TRBJ2-3, with 12 bases fitting TRBD2. V shed 5 bases, J shed 1 base, and the junction held 10 bases outside the gene matches. The CDR3 length is 17 residues. CDR1 SQVTM and CDR2 ANQGSEA come from the germline V gene. The CDR3 DNA follows: TGCAGCGTTTTGGCTAGCGGGAGGGATGGTGGCACAGATACGCAGTATTTT. Translation: CSVLASGRDGGTDTQYF.

V usage is TRBV7-9 and J usage is TRBJ2-5; D may be TRBD1 (5 bases). CDR3 length: 16 amino acids. Germline lookup yields CDR1 SEHNR and CDR2 FQNEAQ (reference sequence). Between the trimmed V and J ends, which lost 1 base and 1 base, there was a span of 13 bases. The CDR3 loop is CASSLVDSRGQETQYF. The CDR3 region has the DNA TGTGCCAGCAGCTTAGTAGACAGTCGAGGCCAAGAGACCCAGTACTTC.

This clone appeared a few times. The chain recombines TRBV28 with TRBJ1-1, with a possible D match to TRBD1 (5 bases). The germline gives CDR1 MDHEN, CDR2 SYDVKM. Trimming left V 10 bases short and J 3 bases short, with 9 bases between. This CDR3 has 11 amino acids. The CDR3 nucleotides read TGTGCCACCGGGGGGGACACTGAAGCTTTCTTT. Its translation is CATGGDTEAFF.

This chain links TRBV25-1 with TRBJ2-5; no firm D call. The CDR3 is made up of 14 amino acids. Trimming left V 3 bases short and J 2 bases short, with 10 bases between. From germline, CDR1 is MGHDK and CDR2 SYGVNS. The CDR3 here is CASSDLRQQETQYF. CDR3 DNA: TGTGCCAGCAGTGATCTTAGGCAGCAAGAGACCCAGTACTTC.

The CDR3 coding sequence is TGTGCCAGCAGTGGGGGCCCGGGGCAGGGACAAGAGACCCAGTACTTC. It is translated as CASSGGPGQGQETQYF. V is TRBV2 and J is TRBJ2-5; either TRBD1 or TRBD2 may supply D (5 bases each). The CDR3 extends over 16 amino acids. Trimming removed 4 bases at V and 2 bases at J, with 17 bases between. Germline CDR1 SNHLY, CDR2 FYNNEI.

Within the sample, this clone is medium-sized. The chain has TRBV27 and TRBJ2-6; possible D gene TRBD1, 5 bases. V was shortened by 3 bases and J by 4 bases, with 13 bases between the two germline ends. The germline V gene has CDR1 MNHEY and CDR2 SMNVEV (reference sequence). The CDR3 covers 16 residues. The CDR3 DNA reads TGTGCCAGCAGTTTTGGTGGGGCTACCGGGGCCAACGTCCTGACTTTC. This gives the protein CASSFGGATGANVLTF.

The V and J genes are TRBV30 and TRBJ1-2; D is ambiguous. Germline CDR1 reads GTSNPN; CDR2 reads SVGIG (reference sequence). The CDR3 runs to 13 residues. Trimming cost V 2 bases and J 2 bases, with 9 bases left between them. The CDR3 DNA reads as TGTGCCTGGAGTTCAGAGCGAAACTATGGCTACACCTTC. Its translation is CAWSSERNYGYTF.

In this sample, this clone turned up once. This rearrangement joins TRBV19 to TRBJ2-5; 12 positions agree with TRBD2. The CDR3 has 15 residues. The V gene's germline CDR1 is LNHDA and CDR2 SQIVND (reference sequence). The ends lost 3 bases at V and 3 bases at J; junction bases unmatched: 2. CDR3 protein: CASSIGLAGKETQYF. CDR3 DNA: TGTGCCAGTAGTATTGGACTAGCGGGGAAAGAGACCCAGTACTTC.

The chain employs TRBV5-1 and TRBJ2-1; 7 bases match TRBD2. Germline trimming cut 0 bases from V and 3 bases from J; bases unmatched to any gene: 9. The CDR3 spans 17 residues. The V gene's germline CDR1 is SGHRS and CDR2 YFSETQ. The CDR3 sequence is CASSLVSGTINYNEQFF. For the CDR3, the DNA is TGCGCCAGCAGCTTGGTGTCCGGGACTATTAACTACAATGAGCAGTTCTTC.

V usage is TRBV4-3 and J usage is TRBJ2-3; no clear D gene. Germline loops: CDR1 LGHNA, CDR2 YSLEER. Trimming cost V 3 bases and J 0 bases, with 10 bases left between them. CDR3 length equals 15 residues. In DNA, the CDR3 is TGCGCCAGCAGCCAGGGATCCTCTAGCACAGATACGCAGTATTTT. Its translation is CASSQGSSSTDTQYF.

The chain combines TRBV10-1 with TRBJ1-2; the D is unclear. V dropped 5 bases and J dropped 4 bases, with 17 bases sitting between them. The germline V gene has CDR1 WNHNN and CDR2 SYGVQD (reference sequence). The length of the CDR3 is 15 residues. The CDR3, as DNA: TGCGCCAGCAGTTACCTACAAAGAAAGACCTATGGCTACACCTTC. Encoded protein: CASSYLQRKTYGYTF.

This chain links TRBV5-4 with TRBJ2-7; D is ambiguous. V lost 0 bases to trimming and J lost 1 base, with 11 bases between them. The germline CDR1 and CDR2 sequences are SGHNT and YYREEE (reference sequence). CDR3 length: 15 residues. The CDR3 DNA reads as TGTGCCAGCAGCTTGGGTGGGGTTTTGTCCTACGAGCAGTACTTC. This translates into CASSLGGVLSYEQYF.

This clone appeared a few times. The V gene is TRBV5-5, the J gene TRBJ2-2; the D is unclear. The V gene's germline CDR1 is SGHKS and CDR2 YYEKEE (reference sequence). The length of the CDR3 is 14 residues. The V end was cut by 2 bases, the J end by 0 bases, with 5 bases between. This CDR3 reads CASSLSANTGELFF. The CDR3 DNA is TGTGCCAGCAGCTTATCGGCGAACACCGGGGAGCTGTTTTTT.

The rearrangement joins TRBV19 to TRBJ2-4, with D perhaps TRBD1 (8 bases). Germline V gene lookup returns CDR1 LNHDA and CDR2 SQIVND (reference sequence). This CDR3 has 17 residues. Trimming removed 2 bases at V and 1 base at J, with 15 bases between. CDR3 sequence: CASSIRVQGGAKNIQYF. As DNA, the CDR3 is TGTGCCAGTAGTATAAGGGTACAGGGGGGGGCCAAAAACATTCAGTACTTC.

J is TRBJ2-6 and V is TRBV11-3; D is perhaps TRBD2 (6 bases). The V end lost 5 bases, the J end lost 0 bases, and 8 bases lay between the germline ends. Germline assignment: CDR1 SGHNT and CDR2 YENEEA. This CDR3 spans 15 amino acids. The CDR3 nucleotides read TGTGCCAGCAGCCGGGGGAGCTCTGGGGCCAACGTCCTGACTTTC. Translating gives CASSRGSSGANVLTF.

The V call is TRBV30, the J call TRBJ1-1; D remains ambiguous. Trimming removed 5 bases from V and 10 bases from J, with 14 bases in between. The germline CDR1 and CDR2 sequences are GTSNPN and SVGIG (reference sequence). This CDR3 comprises 11 residues. The CDR3 sequence: CAWGRLGGAFF. The CDR3 DNA reads TGTGCCTGGGGAAGACTCGGAGGAGCTTTCTTT.

This chain connects TRBV7-8 to TRBJ2-7, with a tentative D call TRBD1 (6 bases). The germline gives CDR1 SGHVS, CDR2 FQNEAQ. The CDR3 has 15 residues. Trimming removed 5 bases at V and 7 bases at J, with 21 bases between. The CDR3 here is CASSIPRGRLREQYF. CDR3 sequence (DNA): TGTGCCAGCAGCATACCCAGGGGAAGGTTAAGGGAGCAGTACTTC.

This clone appeared a few times. The V gene is TRBV15, the J gene TRBJ1-5; 7 bases are a match to TRBD1. Losses at the gene ends were 5 bases for V and 10 bases for J; bases not matched to a gene: 5. The CDR3 loop spans 12 amino acids. Germline V gene sequence: CDR1 LNHNV, CDR2 YYDKDF (reference sequence). The CDR3 loop reads CATSSRTGPQHF. In DNA, the CDR3 is TGTGCCACCAGCTCCCGGACAGGCCCCCAGCATTTT.

This clone has only a few counts. This chain joins TRBV6-6 and TRBJ2-1, with D unresolved. The CDR3 extends over 12 amino acids. V was cut by 7 bases and J by 6 bases, with 10 bases left in between. CDR1 and CDR2 (germline): MNHNY, SVGAGI (reference sequence). The CDR3, as DNA: TGTGCCAGCACCCCATTAGGCAATGAGCAGTTCTTC. This sequence encodes CASTPLGNEQFF.

In its sample, this clone is medium-sized (0.01 to 0.1%). The chain combines TRBV30 with TRBJ1-5, with D hard to call. CDR1 is GTSNPN, CDR2 SVGIG, per germline (reference sequence). The ends were cut back, 3 bases at V and 6 bases at J, with 12 bases in the middle. The CDR3 is 13 residues long. The CDR3 sequence: CAWRGRVGQPQHF. As DNA, the CDR3 is TGTGCCTGGAGAGGACGTGTGGGTCAGCCCCAGCATTTT. The whole variable domain, filled in from reference TRBV30 and TRBJ1-5, reads SQTIHQWPATLVQPVGSPLSLECTVEGTSNPNLYWYRQAAGRGLQLLFYSVGIGQISSEVPQNLSASRPQDRQFILSSKKLLLSDSGFYLCAWRGRVGQPQHFGDGTRLSIL.